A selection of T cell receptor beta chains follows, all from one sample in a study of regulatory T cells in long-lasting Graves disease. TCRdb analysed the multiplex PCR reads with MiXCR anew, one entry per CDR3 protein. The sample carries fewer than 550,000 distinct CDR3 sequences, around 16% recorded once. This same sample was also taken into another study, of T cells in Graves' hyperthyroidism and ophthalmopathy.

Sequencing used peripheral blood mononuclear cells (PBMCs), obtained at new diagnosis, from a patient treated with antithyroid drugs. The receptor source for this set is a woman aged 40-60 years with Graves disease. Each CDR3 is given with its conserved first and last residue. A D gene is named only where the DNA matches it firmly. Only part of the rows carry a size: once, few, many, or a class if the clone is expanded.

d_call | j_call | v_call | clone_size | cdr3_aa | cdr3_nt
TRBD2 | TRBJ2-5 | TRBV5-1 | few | CASSGTSGSETQYF | TGCGCCAGCAGCGGGACTAGCGGTTCGGAGACCCAGTACTTC
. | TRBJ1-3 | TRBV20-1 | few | CSAIDRYSGNTIYF | TGCAGTGCTATAGACCGGTACTCTGGAAACACCATATATTTT
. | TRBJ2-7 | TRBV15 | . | CATTRDTVAGEQYF | TGTGCCACCACCAGGGACACTGTCGCTGGCGAGCAGTACTTC
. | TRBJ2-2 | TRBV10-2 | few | CASSTGSGTGELFF | TGCGCCAGCAGTACAGGGTCGGGGACCGGGGAGCTGTTTTTT
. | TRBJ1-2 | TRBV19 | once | CASSIDEAAYGYTF | TGTGCCAGTAGTATAGATGAAGCCGCGTATGGCTACACCTTC
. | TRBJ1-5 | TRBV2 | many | CASGVKQALNQPQHF | TGTGCCAGCGGGGTAAAACAGGCTCTCAATCAGCCCCAGCATTTT
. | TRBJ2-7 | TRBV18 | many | CASSRSAQPTYEQYF | TGTGCCAGCTCACGCTCGGCACAGCCAACCTACGAGCAGTACTTC
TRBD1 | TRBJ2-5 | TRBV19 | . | CASSIPGQGQETQYF | TGTGCCAGTAGTATCCCGGGACAGGGACAAGAGACCCAGTACTTC
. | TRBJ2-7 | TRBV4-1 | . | CASSQGQGGAYEQYF | TGCGCCAGCAGCCAAGGACAGGGCGGGGCCTACGAGCAGTACTTC
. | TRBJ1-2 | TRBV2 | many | CASSEGQDYYGYTF | TGTGCCAGCAGTGAAGGACAGGACTACTATGGCTACACCTTC
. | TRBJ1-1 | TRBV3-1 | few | CASSQAGGQKAFF | TGTGCCAGCAGCCAAGCGGGAGGGCAGAAAGCTTTCTTT
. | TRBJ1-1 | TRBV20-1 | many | CSASSSGGTTEAFF | TGCAGTGCTTCCTCATCCGGGGGGACCACTGAAGCTTTCTTT
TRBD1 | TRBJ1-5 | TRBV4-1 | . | CASSQGDRVPQPQHF | TGCGCCAGCAGCCAAGGGGACAGGGTCCCCCAGCCCCAGCATTTT
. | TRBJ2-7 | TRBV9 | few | CASSSGPRQYF | TGTGCCAGCAGCTCCGGACCGCGGCAGTACTTC
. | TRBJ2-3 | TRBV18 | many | CASSPSDTQYF | TGTGCCAGCTCACCATCAGATACGCAGTATTTT
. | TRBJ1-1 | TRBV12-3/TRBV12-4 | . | CASTRGVDTEAFF | TGTGCCAGCACCCGGGGCGTGGACACTGAAGCTTTCTTT
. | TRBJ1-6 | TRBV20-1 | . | CSAKGQSNNSPLHF | TGCAGTGCTAAAGGACAGAGCAATAATTCACCCCTCCACTTT
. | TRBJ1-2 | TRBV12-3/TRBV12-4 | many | CASSIHQGYTF | TGTGCCAGCAGCATACACCAAGGCTACACCTTC
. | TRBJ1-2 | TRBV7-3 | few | CASSFSGGYGYTF | TGTGCCAGCAGCTTTTCGGGTGGCTATGGCTACACCTTC
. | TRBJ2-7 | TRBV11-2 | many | CASSSSQGALAGSFPYEQYF | TGTGCCAGCAGCTCCTCACAGGGGGCGTTAGCGGGGAGTTTTCCCTACGAGCAGTACTTC
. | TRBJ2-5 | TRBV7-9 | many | CASRSKETQYF | TGTGCCAGCAGGTCAAAAGAGACCCAGTACTTC
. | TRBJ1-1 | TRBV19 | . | CASSMLGNTEAFF | TGTGCCAGTAGTATGTTAGGGAACACTGAAGCTTTCTTT
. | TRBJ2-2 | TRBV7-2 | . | CASSLGVGITGELFF | TGTGCCAGCAGCTTAGGAGTCGGGATCACCGGGGAGCTGTTTTTT
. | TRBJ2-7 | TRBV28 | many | CASSGSTSYEQYF | TGTGCCAGCAGTGGGTCTACCTCCTACGAGCAGTACTTC
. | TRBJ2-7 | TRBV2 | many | CASSDRELGEAYEQYF | TGTGCCAGCAGTGATAGAGAACTGGGGGAAGCCTACGAGCAGTACTTC
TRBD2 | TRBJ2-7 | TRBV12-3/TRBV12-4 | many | CASSPLAGPYEQYF | TGTGCCAGCAGCCCGCTAGCGGGGCCCTACGAGCAGTACTTC
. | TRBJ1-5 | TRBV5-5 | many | CASSFQQNIDEPQHF | TGTGCCAGCAGCTTTCAACAGAATATCGATGAGCCCCAGCATTTT
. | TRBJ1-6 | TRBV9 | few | CASSGDLGSSYNSPLHF | TGTGCCAGCAGCGGTGACCTTGGGAGCTCCTATAATTCACCCCTCCACTTT
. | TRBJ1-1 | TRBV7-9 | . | CASSFYNDIEAFF | TGTGCCAGCAGCTTTTACAACGATATTGAAGCTTTCTTT
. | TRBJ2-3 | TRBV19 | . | CASSTQDGAPDTQYF | TGTGCCAGTAGTACCCAGGACGGGGCCCCAGATACGCAGTATTTT
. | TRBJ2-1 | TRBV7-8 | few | CASSPSGAGNEQFF | TGTGCCAGCAGCCCTTCCGGTGCTGGGAATGAGCAGTTCTTC
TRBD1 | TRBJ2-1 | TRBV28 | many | CASRAGQGAREQFF | TGTGCCAGCAGAGCCGGACAGGGGGCGCGTGAGCAGTTCTTC
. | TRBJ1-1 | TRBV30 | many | CAWSTGAGAFF | TGTGCCTGGAGTACGGGGGCTGGGGCTTTCTTT
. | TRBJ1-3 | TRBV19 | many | CASSLQTNSGNTIYF | TGTGCCAGTAGTCTTCAGACAAATTCTGGAAACACCATATATTTT
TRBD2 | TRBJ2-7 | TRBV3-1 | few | CASTQGSGGVGEQYF | TGTGCCAGCACCCAGGGGAGCGGGGGAGTCGGAGAGCAGTACTTC
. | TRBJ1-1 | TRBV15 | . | CATSRDWTEAFF | TGTGCCACCAGCAGAGATTGGACTGAAGCTTTCTTT
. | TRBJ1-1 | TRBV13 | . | CASSLGEGKEAFF | TGTGCCAGCAGCTTAGGTGAGGGAAAGGAAGCTTTCTTT
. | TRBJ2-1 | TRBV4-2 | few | CASSQGPFNEQFF | TGTGCCAGCAGCCAAGGCCCGTTCAATGAGCAGTTCTTC
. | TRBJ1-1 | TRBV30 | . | CAWRGETVNTEAFF | TGTGCCTGGAGAGGGGAGACAGTGAACACTGAAGCTTTCTTT
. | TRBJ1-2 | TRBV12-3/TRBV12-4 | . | CASKGYYGYTF | TGTGCCAGCAAGGGGTACTATGGCTACACCTTC
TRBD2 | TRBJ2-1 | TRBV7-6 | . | CASSLARLAGGLDNEQFF | TGTGCCAGCAGCTTAGCTAGACTAGCGGGGGGCCTCGACAATGAGCAGTTCTTC
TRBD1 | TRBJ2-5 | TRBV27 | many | CASSSDRGQGTQYF | TGTGCCAGCAGTTCGGACAGGGGGCAGGGGACCCAGTACTTC
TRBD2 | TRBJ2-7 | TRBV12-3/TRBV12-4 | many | CASSPELAGLEQYF | TGTGCCAGCAGTCCCGAACTAGCGGGGCTCGAGCAGTACTTC
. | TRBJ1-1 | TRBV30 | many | CAWRRQNTEAFF | TGTGCCTGGAGACGGCAGAACACTGAAGCTTTCTTT
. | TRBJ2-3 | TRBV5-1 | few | CASSFIGPDTQYF | TGCGCCAGCAGCTTTATTGGCCCAGATACGCAGTATTTT
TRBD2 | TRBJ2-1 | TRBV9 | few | CASSLSGGAVVEQFF | TGTGCCAGCAGCCTTAGCGGGGGGGCCGTCGTTGAGCAGTTCTTC
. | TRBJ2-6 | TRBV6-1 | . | CANPGSLGANVLTF | TGTGCCAACCCCGGGAGCCTGGGGGCCAACGTCCTGACTTTC
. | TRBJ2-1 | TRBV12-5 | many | CASGSGDGSYNEQFF | TGTGCTAGTGGATCCGGGGACGGATCCTACAATGAGCAGTTCTTC
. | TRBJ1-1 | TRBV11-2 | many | CASSLELGQNTEAFF | TGTGCCAGCAGCTTAGAACTGGGACAGAACACTGAAGCTTTCTTT
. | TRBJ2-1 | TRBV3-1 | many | CASSLVDVHNEQFF | TGTGCCAGCAGCCTCGTGGACGTCCACAATGAGCAGTTCTTC
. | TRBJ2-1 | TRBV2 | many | CASSGQYNEQFF | TGTGCCAGCAGTGGACAGTACAATGAGCAGTTCTTC
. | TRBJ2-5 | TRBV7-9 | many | CASSLQGAETQYF | TGTGCCAGCAGCTTACAGGGCGCGGAGACCCAGTACTTC